This TCR beta chain derives from a study of identical twins. Whole-study findings and limits: Twins' excess sharing was less marked for out-of-frame beta sequences. The more abundant beta clonotypes in cord blood had fewer insertions, and memory repertoires did not show this.

Only healthy Caucasians were included as donors. TCRdb processed the 5' RACE reads anew with MiXCR; each CDR3 protein has one entry. The table includes hundreds of thousands of distinct CDR3 sequences, 9% to 15% detected once. Germline V lookup: CDR1 SEHNR, CDR2 FQNEAQ (reference sequence). V was pared by 5 bases and J by 6 bases, with 20 bases between. The CDR3 has 16 residues. Points on this clonotype: The antigen is unknown.

The same specimen was also included in a second study, on yellow fever vaccine responses in identical twins.

This TCR was sampled from a woman younger than 30 in good health. The gene calls are TRBV7-9 and TRBJ2-1; a possible D gene is TRBD1 (6 bases). The sample was PBMCs. The CDR3 DNA reads TGTGCCAGCAGCCCTACCCGGACAGAGGGGAGCAATGAGCAGTTCTTC. Translating it yields CASSPTRTEGSNEQFF.